Included here is one T cell receptor (beta chain) sequence, with context. No antigen is known for it. Per-base qualities were not stored, and no clone one base away is much larger. TCRbeta CDR3 regions were amplified from genomic DNA by means of the immunoSEQ Assay, a bias-controlled multiplex PCR. Per the authors' processing: The number of nucleated cells in each sample was estimated by amplification of reference gene primers within the assay. To quantify the absolute abundance of each unique TCRbeta CDR3 rearrangement, sequence reads were collapsed and filtered. For each sample, productive Simpson clonality was calculated by taking the square root of Simpson's diversity index across productive rearrangements. In TCRdb, the immuneACCESS table is reduced to in-frame sequences with V and J assigned. These tables do not hold every clone; where another copy was compared, an unresolved V gene accounts for under half, and the others remain unexplained. Clone size and V and J calls were adopted from that table, with D and trimming inferred from the DNA. This sample holds tens of thousands of clones; approximately 80% were observed only once. Together, the top ten hold about 0.87% of the sample.

The germline V gene specifies MNHEY as CDR1 and SVGAGI as CDR2. Trimmed from V: 6 bases; trimmed from J: 5 bases; junction bases lacking a gene match: 6. The CDR3 runs 13 residues from the cysteine to the phenylalanine. The CDR3 DNA has 39 bases and is translated from base 1. The record originates from a study of blood T cell repertoires in COVID-19 (TCRdb year 2020). In terms of the full investigation: Collaborator samples came from the United States, Italy and Spain and covered acute and convalescent phases of COVID-19. The prospective study material was composed of cDNA or gDNA derived from T cells, B-cell-depleted T cells, or PBMCs. The dataset comprised deeply sampled blood TCRbeta repertoires from subjects exposed to, actively infected with, or recovered from COVID-19. The repertoires were released in a freely available public database meant as a resource for research on the immune response to SARS-CoV-2. Samples came from the ongoing ImmuneRACE study (first 160 participants) plus 1,254 subjects from 6 global collaborators. Sample metadata almost always included a de-identified subject ID, COVID-19 status, age in years and sex. Where HLA class I and class II types were available, the types were taken from metadata supplied by the sample provider, not from assay-based typing. On the study overall, not on this receptor specifically: The amount of clinical and demographic metadata varied by source and participant and was provided uncurated.

The collaborating institutions used their own protocols to collect whole blood in K2EDTA tubes. For TCRbeta analysis, collaborators shipped samples as frozen whole blood, isolated PBMCs, or DNA extracted from either of those sample types. The sequence was obtained from a woman in her 70s with acute or convalescent COVID-19. The chain is encoded by TRBV6-5 joined to TRBJ1-2; TRBD1 agrees with 7 junctional bases. Sequencing was performed on peripheral blood. The CDR3 is CASSLGTVYGYTF. The DNA sequence follows: TGTGCCAGCAGCTTAGGGACAGTATATGGCTACACCTTC.